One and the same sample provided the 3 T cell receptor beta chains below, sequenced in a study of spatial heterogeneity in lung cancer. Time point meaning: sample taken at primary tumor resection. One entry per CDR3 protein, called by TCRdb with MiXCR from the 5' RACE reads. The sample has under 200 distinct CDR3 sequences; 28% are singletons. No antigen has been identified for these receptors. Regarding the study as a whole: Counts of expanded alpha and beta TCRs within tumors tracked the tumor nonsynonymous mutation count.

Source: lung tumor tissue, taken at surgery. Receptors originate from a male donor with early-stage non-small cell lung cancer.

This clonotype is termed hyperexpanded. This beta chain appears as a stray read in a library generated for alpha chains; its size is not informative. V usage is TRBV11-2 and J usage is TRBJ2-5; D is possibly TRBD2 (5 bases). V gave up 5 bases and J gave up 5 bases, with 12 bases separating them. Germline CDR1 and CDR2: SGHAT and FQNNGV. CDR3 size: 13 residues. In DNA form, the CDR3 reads TGTGCCAGCAGCAATCCCGGAGGCGAGACCCAGTACTTC. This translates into CASSNPGGETQYF.

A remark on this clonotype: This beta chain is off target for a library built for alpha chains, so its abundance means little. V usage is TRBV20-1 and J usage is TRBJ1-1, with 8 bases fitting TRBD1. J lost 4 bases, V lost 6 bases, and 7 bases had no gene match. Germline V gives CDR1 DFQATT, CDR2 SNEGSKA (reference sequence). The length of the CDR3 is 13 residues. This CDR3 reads CSALGTGRTEAFF. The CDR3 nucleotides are TGCAGTGCCCTTGGGACAGGACGCACTGAAGCTTTCTTT.

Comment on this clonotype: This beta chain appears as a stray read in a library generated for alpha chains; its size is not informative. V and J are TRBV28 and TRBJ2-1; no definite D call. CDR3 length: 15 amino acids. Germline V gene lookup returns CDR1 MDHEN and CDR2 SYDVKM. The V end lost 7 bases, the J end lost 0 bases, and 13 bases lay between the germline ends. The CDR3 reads CASTILSSSYNEQFF. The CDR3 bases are TGTGCCAGCACTATACTAAGTAGCTCCTACAATGAGCAGTTCTTC.